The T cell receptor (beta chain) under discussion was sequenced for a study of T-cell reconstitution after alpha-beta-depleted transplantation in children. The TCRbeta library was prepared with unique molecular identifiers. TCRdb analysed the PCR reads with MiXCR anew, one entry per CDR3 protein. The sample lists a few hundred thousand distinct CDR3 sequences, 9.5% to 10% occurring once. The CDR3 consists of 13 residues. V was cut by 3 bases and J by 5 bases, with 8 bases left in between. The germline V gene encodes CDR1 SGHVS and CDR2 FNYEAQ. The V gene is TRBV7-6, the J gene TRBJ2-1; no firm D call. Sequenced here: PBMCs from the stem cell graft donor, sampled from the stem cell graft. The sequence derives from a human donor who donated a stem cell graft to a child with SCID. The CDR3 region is CASSLIPNNEQFF. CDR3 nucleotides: TGTGCCAGCAGCTTGATCCCTAACAATGAGCAGTTCTTC.